This entry describes one T cell receptor (beta chain). What it binds is not known. The entry originates in a study of T cell responses to AZD1222 COVID-19 vaccine. V shed 8 bases and J 1 base; nucleotides not matched to a gene: 2. Germline CDR1 SEHNR, CDR2 FQNEAQ (reference sequence). The CDR3 has 13 residues. TCRdb's copy holds only in-frame clones and misses some; the assay was immunoSEQ multiplex PCR. This sample has about 130,000 clones, with 88% found just once. Findings and limits, study-wide: Donors were largely white British and mainly female; clonal diversity was possibly underestimated. Of spike-specific TCRs, nearly half reportedly target regions left unmutated in variants.

This chain links TRBV7-9 with TRBJ2-1; 7 positions agree with TRBD2. The sample was peripheral blood, taken on day 0 of AZD1222 vaccination. This TCR derives from an adult in good health. The CDR3 sequence: CASGTNSYNEQFF. DNA of the CDR3: TGTGCCAGCGGGACTAATTCCTACAATGAGCAGTTCTTC.